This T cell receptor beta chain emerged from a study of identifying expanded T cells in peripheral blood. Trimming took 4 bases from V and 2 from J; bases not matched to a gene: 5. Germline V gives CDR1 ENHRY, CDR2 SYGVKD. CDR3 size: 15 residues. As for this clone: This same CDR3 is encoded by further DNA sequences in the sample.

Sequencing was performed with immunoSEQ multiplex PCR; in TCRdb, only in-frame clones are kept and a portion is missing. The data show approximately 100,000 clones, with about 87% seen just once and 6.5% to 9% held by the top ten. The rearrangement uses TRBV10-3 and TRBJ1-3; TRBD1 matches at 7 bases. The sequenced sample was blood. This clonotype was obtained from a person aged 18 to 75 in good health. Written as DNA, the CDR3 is TGTGCCATCAGTGTTTCCGGGACAGCTGGAAACACCATATATTTT. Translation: CAISVSGTAGNTIYF.